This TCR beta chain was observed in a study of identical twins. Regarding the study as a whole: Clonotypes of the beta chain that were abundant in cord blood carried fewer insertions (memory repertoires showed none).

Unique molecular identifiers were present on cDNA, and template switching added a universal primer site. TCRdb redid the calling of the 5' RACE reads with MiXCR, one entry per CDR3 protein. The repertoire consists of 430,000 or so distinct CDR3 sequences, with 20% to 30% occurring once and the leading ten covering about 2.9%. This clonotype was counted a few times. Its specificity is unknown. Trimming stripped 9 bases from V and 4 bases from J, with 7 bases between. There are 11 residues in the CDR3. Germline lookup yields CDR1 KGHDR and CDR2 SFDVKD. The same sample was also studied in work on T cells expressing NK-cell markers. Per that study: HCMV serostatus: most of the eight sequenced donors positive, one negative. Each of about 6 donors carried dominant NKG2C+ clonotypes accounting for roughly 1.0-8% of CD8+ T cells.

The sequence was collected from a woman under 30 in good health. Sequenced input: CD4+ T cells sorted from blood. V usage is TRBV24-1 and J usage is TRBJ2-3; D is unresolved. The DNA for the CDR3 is TGTGCCACCGAGATTTCAGATACGCAGTATTTT. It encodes CATEISDTQYF.